Below are 22 T cell receptor beta chains sequenced from a single sample in a study of glioma-infiltrating T cells. The iRepertoire nested amplicon-rescue multiplex PCR amplified TCR alpha and beta CDR3s from RNA. One entry per CDR3 protein, called by TCRdb with MiXCR from the multiplex PCR reads. The table shows over 130,000 distinct CDR3 sequences, with about 39% occurring only once. What was sequenced was glioma tissue, nonneoplastic brain tissue, or PBMCs (not recorded which). The receptors were sampled from a human donor with low-grade glioma or glioblastoma, undergoing nonglioma brain surgery, or in good health (not recorded which).

This rearrangement joins TRBV7-2 to TRBJ2-1; 11 bases map to TRBD2. Germline V gene data show CDR1 as SGHTA and CDR2 as FQGNSA. This CDR3 region has 17 residues. The J segment lost 7 bases and the V segment lost 2 bases, leaving 10 bases of the junction unmatched. DNA for the CDR3: TGTGCCAGCAGCTTAACACCTAGCGGGGGGACCGGGAATGAGCAGTTCTTC. As protein: CASSLTPSGGTGNEQFF.

This clonotype has only a few counts. The rearrangement joins TRBV6-1 to TRBJ1-2; D may be TRBD1 (6 bases). This CDR3 comprises 11 residues. Germline V CDR1 and CDR2: MNHNS, SASEGT. V lost 10 bases and J 2 bases, leaving 8 bases between the germline ends. In nucleotides, the CDR3 is TGTGCCATAGGACAGAACTATGGCTACACCTTC. Its protein product is CAIGQNYGYTF.

With respect to this clonotype: A much larger clonotype is one base distant, so this may be a read error. V usage is TRBV6-9 and J usage is TRBJ2-1; 8 bases map to TRBD2. With 4 bases clipped from V and 8 bases from J, the junction kept 16 bases outside the gene matches. CDR1 and CDR2 from the germline V gene are MNHGY and SVAAGI. The CDR3 loop spans 17 amino acids. CDR3 coding DNA: TGTGCCAGCAGTTCTGGGGGCAAGGGACTAGGAGACGATGAGCAGTTCTTC. The encoded protein is CASSSGGKGLGDDEQFF.

The chain employs TRBV2 and TRBJ2-2, with TRBD1 as a possible D gene (6 bases). The germline CDR1 and CDR2 sequences are SNHLY and FYNNEI. This CDR3 is 15 amino acids long. V lost 3 bases, J lost 3 bases, and 11 bases lay in between. The CDR3 DNA reads as TGTGCCAGCAGTGACATGGGGGCGTACACCGGGGAGCTGTTTTTT. Amino acids: CASSDMGAYTGELFF.

Notes on this clonotype: As the CDR3 is not closed by the conserved phenylalanine or tryptophan, this likely results from a read error. V usage is TRBV27 and J usage is TRBJ2-5; maybe TRBD2 (5 bases). Per the germline V gene, CDR1 is MNHEY and CDR2 is SMNVEV (reference sequence). The CDR3 spans 13 residues. Trimming took 7 bases from V and 3 from J, leaving 12 bases between them. CDR3 coding DNA: TGTGCCAGCAAGCGGCAGGCGGAAGAGACCCAGTACTTA. Amino acids: CASKRQAEETQYL.

This clonotype was observed a single time. The chain joins TRBV2 to TRBJ2-3; unclear D gene. V dropped 7 bases and J dropped 4 bases, with 9 bases sitting between them. This CDR3 comprises 12 residues. Germline V gives CDR1 SNHLY, CDR2 FYNNEI. The CDR3: CASNPGADTQYF. The CDR3 DNA follows: TGTGCCAGCAATCCGGGCGCAGATACGCAGTATTTT.

The chain links TRBV28 to TRBJ2-7, with 7 bases lining up with TRBD1. Germline loops: CDR1 MDHEN, CDR2 SYDVKM. Losses at the gene ends were 6 bases for V and 5 bases for J; bases not matched to a gene: 4. The CDR3 is made up of 12 amino acids. The CDR3 loop reads CASRSTGDEQYF. CDR3 nucleotide sequence: TGTGCCAGCAGATCCACAGGGGACGAGCAGTACTTC.

The chain carries TRBV7-2 and TRBJ2-7, with a weak D call TRBD2 (8 bases). Germline-derived CDR1 and CDR2 are SGHTA and FQGNSA. Trimming shortened V by 1 base and J by 6 bases, and 16 bases separated the two germline ends. The CDR3 runs to 15 residues. CDR3 DNA: TGTGCCAGCAGCTTAGGGTCGGGAGGGGGCCGCGAGCAGTACTTC. This encodes CASSLGSGGGREQYF.

This sequence joins TRBV28 and TRBJ1-5; 7 bases are a match to TRBD1. The CDR3 is made up of 18 amino acids. V lost 2 bases and J lost 5; bases outside the gene matches: 15. The germline CDR1 and CDR2 sequences are MDHEN and SYDVKM. The CDR3 DNA is TGTGCCAGCAGTTTAAGCCCCCCGACAGGGTACGGGTATCAGCCCCAGCATTTT. Its protein is CASSLSPPTGYGYQPQHF.

This clonotype was observed a few times. The chain recombines TRBV10-1 with TRBJ2-3, with 10 bases matching TRBD2. J was trimmed by 4 bases and V by 3 bases; bases with no gene match: 7. The CDR3 covers 16 residues. CDR1 WNHNN and CDR2 SYGVQD come from the germline V gene (reference sequence). CDR3 bases: TGCGCCAGCAGTGACAGCGGGAGGGCCTTTGCAGATACGCAGTATTTT. This codes for CASSDSGRAFADTQYF.

The chain joins TRBV19 to TRBJ1-5; no clear D gene. Trimming stripped 2 bases from V and 4 bases from J, with 9 bases between. Germline assignment: CDR1 LNHDA and CDR2 SQIVND (reference sequence). The CDR3 runs to 14 residues. The CDR3 nucleotides are TGTGCCAGTAGTATAACGTGGGGAAATCAGCCCCAGCATTTT. Translated, it gives CASSITWGNQPQHF.

This CDR3 reads CSARDRWVGYTF. The DNA of the CDR3 is TGCAGTGCTAGAGATCGTTGGGTTGGCTACACCTTC. The chain couples TRBV20-1 to TRBJ1-2; D gene uncertain. Germline V gene lookup returns CDR1 DFQATT and CDR2 SNEGSKA (reference sequence). This CDR3 spans 12 amino acids. The V end lost 0 bases, the J end lost 7 bases, and 9 bases lay between the germline ends.

The genes are TRBV6-1 and TRBJ1-2, with 7 positions matching TRBD1. V shed 0 bases and J 4 bases; nucleotides not matched to a gene: 2. The CDR3 loop spans 14 amino acids. Germline loops: CDR1 MNHNS, CDR2 SASEGT. DNA of the CDR3: TGTGCCAGCAGTGAAGCTGGGACAGTCTATGGCTACACCTTC. Protein: CASSEAGTVYGYTF.

This clonotype was observed a few times. The rearrangement uses TRBV7-2 and TRBJ2-5; perhaps TRBD1 as D (5 bases). Trimming pared 1 base from V and 0 bases from J, leaving 12 bases between. Germline CDR1 SGHTA, CDR2 FQGNSA. This CDR3 spans 16 amino acids. In DNA form, the CDR3 reads TGTGCCAGCAGCTTAGTGGCAGGGCCATACCAAGAGACCCAGTACTTC. Its protein product is CASSLVAGPYQETQYF.

The chain carries TRBV6-1 and TRBJ2-7; 10 bases are shared with TRBD1. V lost 8 bases and J lost 4; bases outside the gene matches: 5. Germline CDR1 is MNHNS and CDR2 is SASEGT. The CDR3 runs to 13 residues. The CDR3 is CASRQGANYEQYF. DNA of the CDR3: TGTGCCAGCCGACAGGGGGCCAATTACGAGCAGTACTTC.

This clonotype was detected only a few times. CDR3 loop: CASSPNRGSPLHF. CDR3 bases: TGTGCCAGCAGTCCCAACAGGGGTTCACCCCTCCACTTT. The chain links TRBV27 to TRBJ1-6; the match to TRBD1 covers 7 bases. J lost 9 bases, V lost 5 bases, and 4 bases had no gene match. CDR1 and CDR2 (germline): MNHEY, SMNVEV (reference sequence). There are 13 residues in the CDR3.

Here the CDR3 DNA reads TGTGCCAGCAACCCACAGGGGGCGAACACTGAAGCTTTCTTT. Its protein is CASNPQGANTEAFF. V usage is TRBV12-3 or TRBV12-4 and J usage is TRBJ1-1, with 9 nucleotides matching TRBD1. This CDR3 spans 14 amino acids. J was trimmed by 1 base and V by 7 bases; bases with no gene match: 4.

This clonotype was picked up a small number of times. The V call is TRBV4-3, the J call TRBJ2-7; 8 bases agree with TRBD2. This CDR3 has 15 amino acids. V dropped 0 bases and J dropped 3; count of bases not matched to a gene: 4. Germline V gene data show CDR1 as LGHNA and CDR2 as YSLEER. The CDR3 is CASSQDRAGGYEQYF. CDR3 nucleotides: TGCGCCAGCAGCCAAGACCGTGCGGGGGGCTACGAGCAGTACTTC.

The chain recombines TRBV4-1 with TRBJ1-1, with D possibly matching TRBD1 (5 bases). Germline V lookup: CDR1 MGHRA, CDR2 YSYEKL. The CDR3 contains 17 residues. The V end was cut by 0 bases, the J end by 0 bases, with 14 bases between. For the CDR3, the DNA is TGCGCCAGCAGCCAAGATGGGGAGGGGTGGATGAACACTGAAGCTTTCTTT. Amino acid sequence: CASSQDGEGWMNTEAFF.

The J gene is TRBJ2-7, the V gene TRBV28; D is ambiguous. Trimming stripped 8 bases from V and 1 base from J, with 9 bases between. This CDR3 contains 12 residues. Germline loops: CDR1 MDHEN, CDR2 SYDVKM. CDR3 region: CASSPPSYEQYF. The CDR3 nucleotides read TGTGCCAGCTCCCCCCCATCCTACGAGCAGTACTTC. Based on the CDR3 plus reference TRBV28 and TRBJ2-7, the full variable domain is DVKVTQSSRYLVKRTGEKVFLECVQDMDHENMFWYRQDPGLGLRLIYFSYDVKMKEKGDIPEGYSVSREKKERFSLILESASTNQTSMYLCASSPPSYEQYFGPGTRLTVT.

There are many counts of this clonotype. The V call is TRBV27, the J call TRBJ1-1; perhaps TRBD1 as D (6 bases). Trimming took off 5 bases at V and 5 bases at J, with 15 bases between the two ends. CDR3 length: 14 residues. Germline values: CDR1 MNHEY, CDR2 SMNVEV (reference sequence). DNA for the CDR3: TGTGCCAGCAGTCCCAGGGGCAGGAGGACTGAAGCTTTCTTT. Amino acids: CASSPRGRRTEAFF.

This clonotype was seen more than once but under ten times. The chain uses TRBV6-1 and TRBJ1-1; tentative D call: TRBD1 (6 bases). This CDR3 region has 13 residues. Per the germline V gene, CDR1 is MNHNS and CDR2 is SASEGT. Trimming shortened V by 6 bases and J by 0 bases, and 8 bases separated the two germline ends. The CDR3 reads CASRQGLNTEAFF. The CDR3, as DNA: TGTGCCAGCAGACAGGGTTTGAACACTGAAGCTTTCTTT.